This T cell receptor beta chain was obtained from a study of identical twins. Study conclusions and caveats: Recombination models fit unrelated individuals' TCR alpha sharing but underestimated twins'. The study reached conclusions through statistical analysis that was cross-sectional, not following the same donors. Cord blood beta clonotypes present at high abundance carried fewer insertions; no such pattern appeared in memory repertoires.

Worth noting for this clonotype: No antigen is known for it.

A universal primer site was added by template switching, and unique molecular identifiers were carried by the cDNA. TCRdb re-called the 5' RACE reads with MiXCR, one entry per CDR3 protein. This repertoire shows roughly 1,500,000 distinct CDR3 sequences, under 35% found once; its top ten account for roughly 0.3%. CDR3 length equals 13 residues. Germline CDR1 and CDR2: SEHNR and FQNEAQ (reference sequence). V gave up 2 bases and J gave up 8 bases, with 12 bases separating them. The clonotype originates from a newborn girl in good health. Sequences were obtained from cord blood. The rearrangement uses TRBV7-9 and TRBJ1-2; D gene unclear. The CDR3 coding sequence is TGTGCCAGCAGCTTATATCCGGATAGGGGCTACACCTTC. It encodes CASSLYPDRGYTF. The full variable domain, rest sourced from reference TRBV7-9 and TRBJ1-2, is DTGVSQNPRHKITKRGQNVTFRCDPISEHNRLYWYRQTLGQGPEFLTYFQNEAQLEKSRLLSDRFSAERPKGSFSTLEIQRTEQGDSAMYLCASSLYPDRGYTFGSGTRLTVV.